Presented here are 10 T cell receptor beta chains from one specimen sequenced in a study of blood T cell repertoires in COVID-19. Profiling relied on immunoSEQ multiplex PCR, and the TCRdb table lists in-frame clones only, not all of them. The repertoire holds 240,000 or so clones, with about 89% as singletons. The material sequenced was PBMCs or T cells enriched from blood (not recorded which). The receptors stem from a man aged 40-55 years who had recovered from COVID-19.

This clone was detected once. This chain connects TRBV5-6 to TRBJ1-4; D ambiguous. V dropped 4 bases and J dropped 7 bases, with 8 bases sitting between them. Germline values: CDR1 SGHDT, CDR2 YYEEEE. The CDR3 length is 12 residues. The CDR3 DNA reads as TGTGCCAGCAGCCCGCTAGGTGAAAAACTGTTTTTT. It is translated as CASSPLGEKLFF.

The chain carries TRBV10-3 and TRBJ1-4; D is undetermined. Germline V lookup: CDR1 ENHRY, CDR2 SYGVKD. The CDR3 length is 14 residues. V was shortened by 2 bases and J by 4 bases, with 8 bases between the two germline ends. In DNA, the CDR3 is TGTGCCATCAGTGAGGTACAGCTTAATGAAAAACTGTTTTTT. Translated, it gives CAISEVQLNEKLFF.

The chain is built from TRBV7-2 and TRBJ2-1; a possible D gene is TRBD2 (6 bases). CDR3 length: 15 residues. CDR1 is SGHTA, CDR2 FQGNSA, per germline. Trimming removed 2 bases from V and 8 bases from J, with 16 bases in between. In nucleotides, the CDR3 is TGTGCCAGCAGCTTAAGGAGTCTGCGGGACCATGAGCAGTTCTTC. The encoded protein is CASSLRSLRDHEQFF. Full variable domain (remainder filled in from reference TRBV7-2 and TRBJ2-1): GAGVSQSPSNKVTEKGKDVELRCDPISGHTALYWYRQSLGQGLEFLIYFQGNSAPDKSGLPSDRFSAERTGGSVSTLTIQRTQQEDSAVYLCASSLRSLRDHEQFFGPGTRLTVL.

V is TRBV28 and J is TRBJ2-5; 10 bases map to TRBD2. The V gene's germline CDR1 is MDHEN and CDR2 SYDVKM. The CDR3 covers 15 residues. The J segment lost 5 bases and the V segment lost 2 bases, leaving 5 bases of the junction unmatched. DNA of the CDR3: TGTGCCAGCAGTTTACTAGCGGGAGCACTGGAGACCCAGTACTTC. It translates to CASSLLAGALETQYF.

The chain uses TRBV19 and TRBJ1-5, with D unresolved. Trimming removed 0 bases at V and 3 bases at J, with 12 bases between. CDR1 and CDR2 from the germline V gene are LNHDA and SQIVND (reference sequence). The CDR3 is made up of 16 amino acids. CDR3 sequence reads: CASSIDFRNLNQPQHF. CDR3 DNA: TGTGCCAGTAGTATAGACTTCAGAAACCTCAATCAGCCCCAGCATTTT.

This clone was seen only once. This sequence joins TRBV25-1 and TRBJ2-2; 7 bases map to TRBD1. The germline gives CDR1 MGHDK, CDR2 SYGVNS. V lost 8 bases and J lost 2; bases outside the gene matches: 14. The length of the CDR3 is 17 residues. In DNA form, the CDR3 reads TGTGCCAGCTCTCAAACCACCTACAGGGGAAACACCGGGGAGCTGTTTTTT. This encodes CASSQTTYRGNTGELFF. The full variable domain, its missing parts supplied by reference TRBV25-1 and TRBJ2-2, is EADIYQTPRYLVIGTGKKITLECSQTMGHDKMYWYQQDPGMELHLIHYSYGVNSTEKGDLSSESTVSRIRTEHFPLTLESARPSHTSQYLCASSQTTYRGNTGELFFGEGSRLTVL.

The V call is TRBV19, the J call TRBJ1-5, with TRBD1 matching 9 bases. The ends lost 5 bases at V and 5 bases at J; junction bases unmatched: 13. This CDR3 is built from 17 residues. Germline lookup yields CDR1 LNHDA and CDR2 SQIVND (reference sequence). The CDR3 reads CASSAGTGISFYQPQHF. As DNA, the CDR3 is TGTGCCAGTAGTGCCGGGACAGGGATTTCGTTTTATCAGCCCCAGCATTTT.

The V call is TRBV10-1, the J call TRBJ1-5; D remains ambiguous. Trimming pared 2 bases from V and 5 bases from J, leaving 7 bases between. The germline gives CDR1 WNHNN, CDR2 SYGVQD (reference sequence). The CDR3 runs to 13 residues. CDR3 sequence reads: CASSESRHQPQHF. The CDR3 coding sequence is TGCGCCAGCAGTGAGAGCCGCCATCAGCCCCAGCATTTT.

The rearrangement uses TRBV12-5 and TRBJ2-1; TRBD2 matches at 8 bases. Trimming at V came to 6 bases and at J to 2 bases, leaving 15 bases not matched to a gene. Germline CDR1 reads LGHNT; CDR2 reads FRNRAP. The CDR3 has 18 amino acids. The CDR3 loop reads CASGFVLPREDTYNEQFF. CDR3 nucleotides: TGTGCTAGTGGCTTTGTTCTACCGCGGGAGGACACCTACAATGAGCAGTTCTTC.

The CDR3 spells CASSPTVAITGVTEAFF. Here the CDR3 DNA reads TGTGCCAGTAGCCCGACAGTTGCCATCACAGGGGTCACTGAAGCTTTCTTT. The J gene is TRBJ1-1, the V gene TRBV19, with 7 positions matching TRBD1. The CDR3 runs to 17 residues. The junction had 17 bases not matched to a gene; V was cut back by 6 bases and J by 4 bases. Per germline, CDR1 LNHDA and CDR2 SQIVND (reference sequence).